A selection of T cell receptor beta chains follows, all from one sample in a study of chemoradiotherapy in HPV16-positive cancers. Sequenced by immunoSEQ multiplex PCR; TCRdb stores in-frame clones only, minus some. The repertoire has around 17,000 clones, 65% to 80% of them found once; the top ten carry less than 9.5%. Material: tumor tissue, obtained from a patient who underwent chemoradiotherapy. The receptor source for this set is a human donor with HPV-associated anogenital cancer. Both conserved end residues are part of each CDR3. D genes are given only for firm matches. A row's size may be missing; if present it is once, few, many or a size class.

j_call d_call v_call clone_size cdr3_aa cdr3_nt
TRBJ2-1 NA TRBV14 NA CASSHTGGRVNEQFF TGTGCCAGCAGCCATACAGGTGGTAGGGTCAATGAGCAGTTCTTC
TRBJ2-1 TRBD1 TRBV7-2 NA CASSLLQGAAGEQFF TGTGCCAGCAGCCTTTTACAGGGGGCCGCCGGTGAGCAGTTCTTC
TRBJ1-2 NA TRBV4-1 NA CASSPRGTEEGYTF TGCGCCAGCAGCCCCCGTGGGACGGAAGAGGGCTACACCTTC
TRBJ2-3 NA TRBV9 NA CASSVYGQTTDTQYF TGTGCCAGCAGCGTATACGGGCAGACCACAGATACGCAGTATTTT
TRBJ2-5 TRBD1 TRBV5-4 NA CASSLPMDRGGETQYF TGTGCCAGCAGCTTGCCCATGGACAGGGGAGGAGAGACCCAGTACTTC
TRBJ1-4 NA TRBV30 NA CAWSMQGAEKLFF TGTGCCTGGAGTATGCAGGGCGCTGAAAAACTGTTTTTT
TRBJ1-6 TRBD1 TRBV6-5 NA CASGLRGPFSPLHF TGTGCCAGCGGCCTCAGGGGGCCCTTTTCACCCCTCCACTTT
TRBJ2-1 TRBD2 TRBV7-3 NA CASSLTSGGAEFF TGTGCCAGCAGCTTAACAAGCGGGGGGGCCGAGTTCTTC
TRBJ2-7 NA TRBV7-9 NA CASTPVSSYEQYF TGTGCCAGCACCCCAGTAAGCTCCTACGAGCAGTACTTC
TRBJ2-7 TRBD2 TRBV5-4 NA CASSLERGGFTGKQYF TGTGCCAGCAGCTTGGAACGCGGGGGGTTTACGGGGAAGCAGTACTTC
TRBJ2-3 NA TRBV18 NA CASSPKTGSTDTQYF TGTGCCAGCTCACCAAAGACAGGAAGCACAGATACGCAGTATTTT
TRBJ1-1 NA TRBV9 NA CASSVRPSPNTEAFF TGTGCCAGCAGCGTCCGTCCGAGTCCTAACACTGAAGCTTTCTTT
TRBJ1-4 NA TRBV7-2 medium-sized CASSLLGTGEKLFF TGTGCCAGCAGCTTATTGGGAACCGGTGAAAAACTGTTTTTT
TRBJ2-3 TRBD2 TRBV7-2 NA CASSLDSSGGGDTQYF TGTGCCAGCAGCTTAGATTCTAGCGGGGGCGGAGATACGCAGTATTTT
TRBJ2-7 NA TRBV11-2 NA CASSQQGTPSYEQYF TGTGCCAGCAGTCAGCAGGGGACCCCCTCCTACGAGCAGTACTTC
TRBJ1-2 NA TRBV5-1 NA CASSFQPQGGYGYTF TGCGCCAGCAGCTTCCAACCACAGGGCGGCTATGGCTACACCTTC
TRBJ2-1 NA TRBV25-1 few CASRKGGYNEQFF TGTGCCAGCAGAAAGGGCGGGTACAATGAGCAGTTCTTC
TRBJ2-2 NA TRBV30 NA CAWSRTRGTGELFF TGTGCCTGGAGCAGGACTAGGGGGACCGGGGAGCTGTTTTTT
TRBJ2-2 TRBD2 TRBV5-4 NA CASSLETGGNTGELFF TGTGCCAGCAGCTTGGAGACGGGGGGGAACACCGGGGAGCTGTTTTTT
TRBJ2-7 NA TRBV4-1 NA CASSQDRVAVYEQYF TGCGCCAGCAGCCAAGATCGTGTAGCGGTCTACGAGCAGTACTTC
TRBJ2-4 NA TRBV30 NA CAWSAYGGAKNIQYF TGTGCCTGGAGCGCCTATGGAGGAGCCAAAAACATTCAGTACTTC
TRBJ2-5 TRBD1 TRBV4-1 NA CASSLTGTGGETQYF TGCGCCAGCAGCCTTACCGGGACAGGGGGAGAGACCCAGTACTTC
TRBJ2-5 TRBD2 TRBV5-6 NA CASSLDPGTSGGQETQYF TGTGCCAGCAGCTTGGATCCCGGGACTAGCGGGGGGCAAGAGACCCAGTACTTC
TRBJ2-1 TRBD2 TRBV18 few CASSSGLAGFNEQFF TGTGCCAGCTCATCAGGACTAGCGGGATTCAATGAGCAGTTCTTC
TRBJ2-3 NA TRBV6-1 NA CASSEAGARADTQYF TGTGCCAGCAGTGAAGCGGGAGCAAGGGCAGATACGCAGTATTTT
TRBJ2-7 TRBD2 TRBV30 NA CAWDPPAGAMWEQYF TGTGCCTGGGACCCGCCAGCGGGGGCGATGTGGGAGCAGTACTTC
TRBJ1-4 TRBD1 TRBV5-5 NA CASSPWTGWRGTNEKLFF TGTGCCAGCAGCCCCTGGACAGGGTGGAGGGGAACTAATGAAAAACTGTTTTTT
TRBJ2-7 TRBD1 TRBV5-1 NA CASSPLSDGTGYEQYF TGCGCCAGCAGCCCACTGTCCGATGGGACAGGGTACGAGCAGTACTTC
TRBJ2-7 TRBD1 TRBV6-4 NA CASSDSVQGASEQYF TGTGCCAGCAGTGACTCGGTACAGGGGGCCTCCGAGCAGTACTTC
TRBJ1-2 NA TRBV27 NA CASSPTGLLLGYTF TGTGCCAGCAGTCCGACAGGCTTATTGCTGGGCTACACCTTC
TRBJ1-5 TRBD1 TRBV6-1 NA CASSVTGAPNQPQHF TGTGCCAGCAGTGTAACAGGGGCACCCAATCAGCCCCAGCATTTT
TRBJ2-5 TRBD2 TRBV5-6 NA CASSLGGASGQETQYF TGTGCCAGCAGCTTGGGTGGGGCTAGCGGGCAAGAGACCCAGTACTTC
TRBJ2-7 TRBD2 TRBV10-1 NA CASSSSGATVQYF TGCGCCAGCAGTTCGAGCGGGGCGACTGTGCAGTACTTC
TRBJ2-7 TRBD1 TRBV30 NA CAWAAGQGNYEQYF TGTGCCTGGGCGGCGGGACAGGGTAACTACGAGCAGTACTTC
TRBJ2-3 NA TRBV21-1 NA CASSVPGLETDTQYF TGTGCCAGCAGCGTACCGGGTCTAGAGACAGATACGCAGTATTTT
TRBJ2-1 NA TRBV2 NA CASSSERRSYNEQFF TGTGCCAGCAGTTCCGAGCGGCGCTCCTACAATGAGCAGTTCTTC
TRBJ2-2 NA TRBV29-1 NA CSGRSGGTGELFF TGCAGCGGCCGATCAGGGGGGACCGGGGAGCTGTTTTTT
TRBJ2-3 TRBD1 TRBV14 NA CASSQVGTGGASTDTQYF TGTGCCAGCAGCCAAGTCGGGACAGGGGGAGCTTCCACAGATACGCAGTATTTT
TRBJ2-4 TRBD2 TRBV4-2 NA CASSQVGTSGGAYNIQYF TGTGCCAGCAGCCAAGTGGGGACTAGCGGGGGGGCCTATAACATTCAGTACTTC
TRBJ2-4 TRBD2 TRBV10-1 NA CASSDGLAGAKNIQYF TGCGCCAGCAGTGACGGACTAGCGGGAGCCAAAAACATTCAGTACTTC
TRBJ2-3 NA TRBV9 few CASSVGVGGTDTQYF TGTGCCAGCAGCGTAGGGGTCGGGGGTACAGATACGCAGTATTTT
TRBJ1-4 TRBD1 TRBV28 NA CASSIGDSEKLFF TGTGCCAGCAGTATAGGGGACAGTGAAAAACTGTTTTTT
TRBJ2-3 NA TRBV20-1 NA CSARWADTQYF TGCAGTGCTAGATGGGCAGATACGCAGTATTTT
TRBJ2-7 TRBD1 TRBV6-1 NA CASIPRDSSYEQYF TGTGCCAGCATCCCACGGGACAGTTCTTACGAGCAGTACTTC
TRBJ1-6 NA TRBV6-5 NA CASSYANSYNSPLHF TGTGCCAGCAGTTACGCAAACTCCTATAATTCACCCCTCCACTTT
TRBJ1-4 TRBD1 TRBV30 few CAWSPEDRGGEKLFF TGTGCCTGGAGTCCCGAAGACAGGGGTGGCGAAAAACTGTTTTTT
TRBJ2-5 TRBD2 TRBV9 NA CASSGRLAGGETQYF TGTGCCAGCAGCGGCCGACTAGCGGGGGGTGAGACCCAGTACTTC
TRBJ1-4 NA TRBV30 NA CAWSAPVGEKLFF TGTGCCTGGAGTGCCCCAGTGGGTGAAAAACTGTTTTTT
TRBJ1-5 NA TRBV19 NA CASSIAGFQTDQPQHF TGTGCCAGTAGTATAGCTGGGTTTCAGACTGATCAGCCCCAGCATTTT
TRBJ1-3 NA TRBV21-1 NA CASRIGRSGNTIYF TGTGCCAGCCGTATCGGTCGATCTGGAAACACCATATATTTT
TRBJ1-5 NA TRBV6-5 NA CASSEQPQHF TGTGCCAGCAGTGAACAGCCCCAGCATTTT
TRBJ1-3 NA TRBV11-2 few CASSLYGGSGNTIYF TGTGCCAGCAGCTTATATGGGGGATCCGGAAACACCATATATTTT
TRBJ2-1 NA TRBV4-2 NA CASSQERGHNAEQFF TGTGCCAGCAGCCAAGAGCGGGGACACAATGCGGAGCAGTTCTTC